The T cell receptor beta chain described here comes from a study of T cell clonality in common variable immunodeficiency. CDR3 length: 15 amino acids. Germline V gene lookup returns CDR1 SGHTA and CDR2 FQGTGA. J lost 7 bases, V lost 5 bases, and 11 bases had no gene match. Generated by immunoSEQ multiplex PCR, the TCRdb table keeps only in-frame clones and is missing some. Reported are approximately 30,000 clones, none seen only once; the ten largest carry 5.5% to 7%. This clone was seen many times. As yet, its antigen is unknown. The read is 3 residues too short to cover the CDR3 end, so that end is filled in from the germline J gene. Study-level results: T cell subpopulation sequencing would be needed to explain CVID clonality. In common variable immunodeficiency, TCR beta chains reportedly carried fewer deletions and N-nucleotide insertions.

This chain uses TRBV7-3 with TRBJ1-2; TRBD1 matches 9 bases. The receptor was isolated from a human donor with common variable immunodeficiency. Source material: peripheral blood mononuclear cells. CDR3 bases read: TGTGCCAGCAGCCTAAGGTTGGACAGGGGCTGTGGC. It encodes CASSLRLDRGCG. The whole CDR3 reads CASSLRLDRGCGYTF.